This TCR beta chain was identified in a study of vaccination and CD4 T cells after COVID-19. Background on the study: Post-diagnosis, post-COVID samples were collected after a median approximately three months, ranging 35 to 161.

Concerning this clonotype: What it recognizes is unknown.

Germline V gene data show CDR1 as MDHEN and CDR2 as SYDVKM. Trimming at V came to 5 bases and at J to 7 bases, leaving 4 bases not matched to a gene. This CDR3 spans 12 amino acids. Sequencing of DNA taken from cultured CD4+ T cells relied on the Oncomine TCR Beta short-read assay. TCRdb redid the calling of the PCR reads with MiXCR, one entry per CDR3 protein. The table has some 12,000 distinct CDR3 sequences, around 53% seen once. As for treatment: roughly nine-day PBMC culture with coronavirus spike peptide pools or control peptides (ViraFEST assay). Sequencing input: CD4+ T cells from blood, cultured in vitro. This TCR was recovered from a human donor who had recovered from COVID-19. This chain uses TRBV28 with TRBJ1-2; 7 nucleotides line up with TRBD1. CDR3 sequence (DNA): TGTGCCAGCAGTCAAGGGGGCAGTGGCTACACCTTC. It encodes CASSQGGSGYTF.